These 32 T cell receptor beta chains were sequenced from one sample in a study of response to subunit inactivated influenza vaccine. Using its own MiXCR run on the RT-PCR reads, TCRdb lists one record per CDR3 protein. The sample shows some 800,000 distinct CDR3 sequences, around 21% of them seen only once. Source: PBMCs from blood, taken roughly 5 days after vaccination. Receptors originate from a man aged 50 to 60 who received an inactivated influenza vaccine.

This clonotype was observed many times. V is TRBV5-1 and J is TRBJ1-1; TRBD1 aligns across 9 bases. CDR1 and CDR2 (germline): SGHRS, YFSETQ. The V segment lost 4 bases and the J segment 4 bases; nucleotides outside the gene matches: 11. This CDR3 has 16 amino acids. The CDR3 protein is CASSLSGTGRGTEAFF. Written as DNA, the CDR3 is TGCGCCAGCAGCCTATCCGGGACAGGGAGAGGCACTGAAGCTTTCTTT. Full variable domain (outside the CDR3, taken from reference TRBV5-1 and TRBJ1-1): KAGVTQTPRYLIKTRGQQVTLSCSPISGHRSVSWYQQTPGQGLQFLFEYFSETQRNKGNFPGRFSGRQFSNSRSEMNVSTLELGDSALYLCASSLSGTGRGTEAFFGQGTRLTVV.

V and J are TRBV6-1 and TRBJ2-1, with D possibly TRBD2 on 7 matching bases. Deletions cut 6 bases from V and 7 bases from J, with 19 bases between. The germline V gene encodes CDR1 MNHNS and CDR2 SASEGT. The CDR3 length is 15 residues. The CDR3 DNA is TGTGCCAGCAGGAAATTGAGCGGGGACACAAATGAGCAGTTCTTC. Translated: CASRKLSGDTNEQFF.

This clonotype has ten or more counts. This chain uses TRBV3-1 with TRBJ1-2; weak D call: TRBD1 (5 bases). Trimming cost V 1 base and J 2 bases, with 20 bases left between them. This CDR3 region has 18 residues. The germline V gene encodes CDR1 LGHDT and CDR2 YNNKEL (reference sequence). DNA of the CDR3: TGTGCCAGCAGCCAAGTCCTAGCAACCGGGACGGCAAACTATGGCTACACCTTC. Protein: CASSQVLATGTANYGYTF.

This clonotype has only a few counts. This chain uses TRBV4-2 with TRBJ1-1; D call uncertain. Trimming stripped 3 bases from V and 0 bases from J, with 20 bases between. The germline V gene encodes CDR1 LGHNA and CDR2 YNFKEQ. The CDR3 runs 18 residues. The CDR3 sequence: CASSQGRELIFMNTEAFF. The CDR3 nucleotides read TGTGCCAGCAGCCAGGGAAGGGAACTTATTTTCATGAACACTGAAGCTTTCTTT.

The sample holds many counts of this clonotype. The rearrangement joins TRBV10-3 to TRBJ2-1, with D unresolved. The CDR3 covers 13 residues. CDR1 is ENHRY, CDR2 SYGVKD, per germline. Trimming removed 0 bases from V and 8 bases from J, with 8 bases in between. The CDR3 DNA reads TGTGCCATCAGTGAGTCGGGCAGCGATGAGCAGTTCTTC. Protein sequence: CAISESGSDEQFF.

This chain uses TRBV7-3 with TRBJ2-5; 10 bases are a match to TRBD2. Trimming took 8 bases from V and 6 from J; bases not matched to a gene: 15. This CDR3 is built from 16 residues. CDR1 and CDR2 (germline): SGHTA, FQGTGA. The CDR3 protein is CASSVEPAGGLKTQYF. CDR3 in DNA: TGTGCCAGCTCGGTCGAACCAGCGGGAGGGTTGAAGACCCAGTACTTC.

The V and J genes are TRBV20-1 and TRBJ2-3; D is unresolved. Trimming shortened V by 0 bases and J by 7 bases, and 8 bases separated the two germline ends. CDR1 and CDR2 from the germline V gene are DFQATT and SNEGSKA (reference sequence). This CDR3 contains 12 residues. CDR3 loop: CSAREASNTQYF. The CDR3 DNA reads as TGCAGTGCTAGAGAAGCCTCCAATACGCAGTATTTT.

The chain is built from TRBV5-1 and TRBJ2-7; no firm D call. The CDR3 contains 15 residues. CDR1 is SGHRS and CDR2 is YFSETQ in the germline V gene. Trimming stripped 0 bases from V and 7 bases from J, with 17 bases between. This CDR3 is CASSLGVQYSEEQYF. As DNA, the CDR3 is TGCGCCAGCAGCTTGGGCGTTCAGTACTCGGAGGAGCAGTACTTC.

This chain joins TRBV20-1 and TRBJ1-4; D gene unclear. The CDR3 is 11 amino acids. Germline loops: CDR1 DFQATT, CDR2 SNEGSKA (reference sequence). V was pared by 6 bases and J by 8 bases, with 10 bases between. As DNA, the CDR3 is TGCAGTGCCAACCGACGGGAAAAACTGTTTTTT. Encoded protein: CSANRREKLFF.

The chain carries TRBV29-1 and TRBJ2-7; the match to TRBD1 covers 9 bases. The V and J ends lost 3 bases and 4 bases, in that order; junction bases with no gene match: 7. The CDR3 contains 14 residues. Germline V gene data show CDR1 as SQVTM and CDR2 as ANQGSEA. CDR3 residues: CSVDGGQGPYEQYF. CDR3 in DNA: TGCAGCGTTGACGGTGGACAGGGGCCATACGAGCAGTACTTC.

This clonotype was recorded many times. The V and J genes are TRBV20-1 and TRBJ2-1, with 11 positions matching TRBD2. Germline CDR1 is DFQATT and CDR2 is SNEGSKA (reference sequence). V lost 4 bases and J lost 5; bases outside the gene matches: 1. This CDR3 region has 13 residues. CDR3 amino acids: CSATGLADNEQFF. CDR3 bases: TGCAGTGCTACGGGACTAGCGGACAATGAGCAGTTCTTC.

V and J are TRBV7-2 and TRBJ2-5; TRBD2 aligns across 8 bases. The CDR3 runs to 15 residues. The junction had 8 bases not matched to a gene; V was cut back by 4 bases and J by 4 bases. Per the germline V gene, CDR1 is SGHTA and CDR2 is FQGNSA. The CDR3 nucleotides are TGTGCCAGCAGCTCCTGGGCGGGGGGAGGAGAGACCCAGTACTTC. Translated: CASSSWAGGGETQYF.

This clonotype has a handful of counts. The chain employs TRBV12-3 or TRBV12-4 and TRBJ2-7; D remains ambiguous. V lost 4 bases to trimming and J lost 3 bases, with 13 bases between them. CDR3 length equals 14 residues. The CDR3 spells CASSSGLVRYEQYF. The CDR3 DNA reads TGTGCCAGCAGTTCTGGGTTGGTTCGCTACGAGCAGTACTTC.

The rearrangement links TRBV7-2 to TRBJ2-3; no firm D call. The ends were cut back, 4 bases at V and 2 bases at J, with 16 bases in the middle. Germline lookup yields CDR1 SGHTA and CDR2 FQGNSA. The CDR3 has 16 residues. CDR3 residues: CASSSRLTTLTDTQYF. In nucleotides, the CDR3 is TGTGCCAGCAGCTCCCGACTGACAACCCTCACAGATACGCAGTATTTT.

The chain recombines TRBV20-1 with TRBJ1-5; D is undetermined. This CDR3 contains 13 residues. CDR1 is DFQATT, CDR2 SNEGSKA, per germline (reference sequence). V was shortened by 3 bases and J by 2 bases, with 8 bases between the two germline ends. The CDR3 protein is CSARVPGNQPQHF. CDR3 sequence (DNA): TGCAGTGCTAGGGTCCCAGGCAATCAGCCCCAGCATTTT.

This clonotype was counted between two and nine times. This chain links TRBV7-2 with TRBJ1-2; no reliable D call. Germline assignment: CDR1 SGHTA and CDR2 FQGNSA. The CDR3 is 16 residues long. V was trimmed by 2 bases and J by 4 bases, leaving 17 bases between them. CDR3 bases: TGTGCCAGCAGCTTAACACCAGAGAGCTCCCTCTATGGCTACACCTTC. This codes for CASSLTPESSLYGYTF.

The sample holds a few counts of this clonotype. CDR3 DNA: TGTGCCAGCAGCCCAAATGAAGGGTACGAGCAGTACTTC. Amino acids: CASSPNEGYEQYF. The chain uses TRBV7-3 and TRBJ2-7; no clear D. Germline CDR1 is SGHTA and CDR2 is FQGTGA. The CDR3 covers 13 residues. Deletions cut 5 bases from V and 4 bases from J, with 12 bases between.

The gene calls are TRBV7-6 and TRBJ1-3, with D possibly being TRBD1 (6 bases). The ends were cut back, 5 bases at V and 4 bases at J, with 15 bases in the middle. The CDR3 covers 15 residues. Germline V gene data show CDR1 as SGHVS and CDR2 as FNYEAQ. The CDR3 sequence is CASSHRRGTGNTIYF. CDR3 coding DNA: TGTGCCAGCAGCCATCGCAGGGGAACGGGAAACACCATATATTTT.

This chain uses TRBV5-1 with TRBJ2-7, with a weak D call TRBD2 (6 bases). The germline gives CDR1 SGHRS, CDR2 YFSETQ. This CDR3 is built from 14 residues. V was cut by 2 bases and J by 7 bases, with 16 bases left in between. The CDR3 nucleotides read TGCGCCAGCAGCTTAGGTGGGAGGCCGGGGGAGCAGTACTTC. Its protein product is CASSLGGRPGEQYF.

This clonotype was counted a single time. V and J are TRBV4-1 and TRBJ2-1, with 9 bases that match TRBD1. Germline V lookup: CDR1 MGHRA, CDR2 YSYEKL. Germline trimming cut 1 base from V and 6 bases from J; bases unmatched to any gene: 7. This CDR3 contains 16 residues. The DNA of the CDR3 is TGCGCCAGCAGCCAAGTAGGGGGACAGGGCTCCAATGAGCAGTTCTTC. Protein: CASSQVGGQGSNEQFF.

This clonotype was counted between two and nine times. The V and J genes are TRBV7-2 and TRBJ1-2; 8 nucleotides match TRBD1. This CDR3 is built from 14 residues. After removal of 4 bases from V and 7 bases from J, the junction contained 8 bases not matched to a gene. In germline, CDR1 is SGHTA, CDR2 FQGNSA. CDR3 amino acids: CASSSTGEVGGYTF. The DNA of the CDR3 is TGTGCCAGCAGCTCGACAGGGGAGGTTGGTGGCTACACCTTC.

This chain links TRBV7-9 with TRBJ2-1; 8 bases line up with TRBD2. Germline CDR1 is SEHNR and CDR2 is FQNEAQ (reference sequence). With 5 bases clipped from V and 4 bases from J, the junction kept 7 bases outside the gene matches. This CDR3 has 15 amino acids. CDR3 residues: CASSQLTGGYNEQFF. CDR3 in DNA: TGTGCCAGCAGCCAGTTGACGGGAGGGTACAATGAGCAGTTCTTC. The whole variable domain, remainder taken from reference TRBV7-9 and TRBJ2-1, is DTGVSQNPRHKITKRGQNVTFRCDPISEHNRLYWYRQTLGQGPEFLTYFQNEAQLEKSRLLSDRFSAERPKGSFSTLEIQRTEQGDSAMYLCASSQLTGGYNEQFFGPGTRLTVL.

This clonotype was counted between two and nine times. The DNA of the CDR3 is TGTGCCAGCAGACCCGGACTAGCTGGGGAGCAGTACTTC. Amino acids: CASRPGLAGEQYF. The chain recombines TRBV7-2 with TRBJ2-7; TRBD2 agrees at 8 bases. There are 13 residues in the CDR3. Losses at the gene ends were 6 bases for V and 7 bases for J; bases not matched to a gene: 8. Looked up from germline, CDR1 is SGHTA and CDR2 is FQGNSA.

A few counts support this clonotype. The CDR3 reads CASSLGSLAGYNEQFF. The CDR3 DNA follows: TGTGCCAGCAGCTTAGGGTCGCTAGCGGGATACAATGAGCAGTTCTTC. V gene TRBV7-9 combines with J gene TRBJ2-1; TRBD2 agrees at 9 bases. CDR3 length: 16 amino acids. Germline V lookup: CDR1 SEHNR, CDR2 FQNEAQ (reference sequence). V gave up 1 base and J gave up 4 bases; unmatched junction bases: 5.

The V call is TRBV7-9, the J call TRBJ2-1; 10 bases map to TRBD2. The germline V gene has CDR1 SEHNR and CDR2 FQNEAQ (reference sequence). V lost 5 bases to trimming and J lost 4 bases; unmatched junction nucleotides: 8. The CDR3 spans 16 residues. DNA for the CDR3: TGTGCCAGCAGCCGGTTGACTAGCGGGTTTTACAATGAGCAGTTCTTC. Translation gives CASSRLTSGFYNEQFF. The whole variable domain, filled in from reference TRBV7-9 and TRBJ2-1, reads DTGVSQNPRHKITKRGQNVTFRCDPISEHNRLYWYRQTLGQGPEFLTYFQNEAQLEKSRLLSDRFSAERPKGSFSTLEIQRTEQGDSAMYLCASSRLTSGFYNEQFFGPGTRLTVL.

A few counts support this clonotype. The rearrangement joins TRBV29-1 to TRBJ2-1; 14 nucleotides match TRBD2. The CDR3 has 15 amino acids. Trimming at V came to 4 bases and at J to 9 bases, leaving 8 bases not matched to a gene. Per germline, CDR1 SQVTM and CDR2 ANQGSEA. The CDR3 DNA reads TGCAGCGTTGTACAGGGACTAGCGGGAGTAGGTGAGCAGTTCTTC. Translation: CSVVQGLAGVGEQFF.

The chain recombines TRBV7-2 with TRBJ2-3, with 14 bases that match TRBD2. Per germline, CDR1 SGHTA and CDR2 FQGNSA. The ends lost 1 base at V and 0 bases at J; junction bases unmatched: 15. CDR3 length equals 22 residues. Written as DNA, the CDR3 is TGTGCCAGCAGCTTAGGCCTACAGGCCTGGACTAGCGGGAGGCCAAGCACAGATACGCAGTATTTT. Its translation: CASSLGLQAWTSGRPSTDTQYF.

The V gene is TRBV7-2, the J gene TRBJ2-3, with TRBD2 identical over 7 bases. This CDR3 region has 14 residues. The germline gives CDR1 SGHTA, CDR2 FQGNSA. Unmatched junction bases numbered 7, after V lost 5 bases and J lost 5 bases. DNA of the CDR3: TGTGCCAGCAGCATTAGCGGGTTCAGAGATACGCAGTATTTT. Protein: CASSISGFRDTQYF. Using reference TRBV7-2 and TRBJ2-3 for the parts outside the CDR3, the full variable domain is GAGVSQSPSNKVTEKGKDVELRCDPISGHTALYWYRQSLGQGLEFLIYFQGNSAPDKSGLPSDRFSAERTGGSVSTLTIQRTQQEDSAVYLCASSISGFRDTQYFGPGTRLTVL.

This clonotype was picked up a small number of times. V usage is TRBV29-1 and J usage is TRBJ2-2; no firm D call. The CDR3 runs 14 residues. Per germline, CDR1 SQVTM and CDR2 ANQGSEA. The V end was cut by 5 bases, the J end by 5 bases, with 15 bases between. CDR3 sequence reads: CSVLSAAGTGELFF. The CDR3 DNA sequence: TGCAGCGTTTTGAGTGCCGCTGGTACCGGGGAGCTGTTTTTT.

This clonotype has a handful of counts. The V and J genes are TRBV20-1 and TRBJ1-5; a weak D match, TRBD1 (6 bases). This CDR3 has 14 residues. Germline V lookup: CDR1 DFQATT, CDR2 SNEGSKA (reference sequence). V was trimmed by 3 bases and J by 8 bases, leaving 17 bases between them. CDR3 loop: CSASARDTVKPQHF. The CDR3 region has the DNA TGCAGTGCTAGCGCCCGGGACACCGTGAAGCCCCAGCATTTT.

This clonotype was counted a few times. V and J are TRBV9 and TRBJ2-5; 7 bases match TRBD2. J gave up 7 bases and V 4 bases, and 10 bases lay outside the gene matches. Germline CDR1 and CDR2: SGDLS and YYNGEE. This CDR3 has 14 residues. The CDR3 loop is CASSPRLAQGTQYF. The CDR3 region has the DNA TGTGCCAGCAGCCCCCGACTAGCCCAGGGGACCCAGTACTTC.

This clonotype was seen a few times. The chain has TRBV7-2 and TRBJ2-1; the D is unclear. With 1 base removed from V and 10 bases from J, the gap between germline ends came to 11 bases. Per germline, CDR1 SGHTA and CDR2 FQGNSA. This CDR3 is built from 13 residues. The CDR3 DNA reads as TGTGCCAGCAGCTTAGAATTAAATGTGGAGCAGTTCTTC. Translating gives CASSLELNVEQFF.